The sequence of this TCR beta chain was determined in a study of blood T cell repertoires in COVID-19. For the study at large: The study drew acute and convalescent COVID-19 samples from the United States, Italy and Spain. In each case, the material was cDNA or gDNA derived from T cells, B-cell-depleted T cells, or PBMCs.

Trimming removed 5 bases at V and 4 bases at J, with 16 bases between. This CDR3 has 14 amino acids. Germline assignment: CDR1 SGHNT and CDR2 YYREEE (reference sequence). Methods used by the authors: Estimates of nucleated cell counts were drawn from the amplification of reference gene primers. Clones were sequenced by immunoSEQ multiplex PCR, and TCRdb holds only the in-frame ones, with some missing. D and trimming come from the DNA, and the V and J calls and clone size come from that table. This table holds about 16,000 clones, roughly nine tenths found once. The receptor was isolated from a man in his 60s with acute or convalescent COVID-19. The chain combines TRBV5-4 with TRBJ2-7, with a possible D match to TRBD1 (6 bases). Sequencing used peripheral blood. The CDR3 coding sequence is TGTGCCAGCAGTATAGGACAGCCACGTTACGAGCAGTACTTC. Amino acids: CASSIGQPRYEQYF.